Listed below are T cell receptor beta chains from one sample, sequenced in a study of blood T cell repertoires in COVID-19. TCRdb's copy holds only in-frame clones and misses some; the assay was immunoSEQ multiplex PCR. Of approximately 110,000 clones listed, around 86% are singletons. Sequencing was performed on peripheral blood. These receptors all come from a human donor in a cohort sampled during active COVID-19. CDR3s include the opening cysteine and the closing phenylalanine or tryptophan. Each record gives: clone size, D gene, V gene, J gene, CDR3 protein, CDR3 DNA. A D gene is named only where the DNA matches it firmly. Size tells how often a clone was seen (once, few, many) or the class of an expanded clone, and some rows leave it out.

once	-	TRBV14	TRBJ2-7	CASSQAGVQYF	TGTGCCAGCAGCCAAGCGGGAGTGCAGTACTTC
-	-	TRBV5-6	TRBJ2-1	CASSRPGGPYYNEQFF	TGTGCCAGCAGCCGTCCTGGGGGCCCCTACTACAATGAGCAGTTCTTC
once	TRBD1	TRBV24-1	TRBJ2-7	CATRPTGSDEQYF	TGTGCCACCAGGCCGACAGGGTCGGACGAGCAGTACTTC
-	TRBD1	TRBV19	TRBJ2-1	CASSSDRGQYNEQFF	TGTGCCAGTAGCAGCGACAGGGGGCAATACAATGAGCAGTTCTTC
-	-	TRBV11-2	TRBJ2-7	CASSLPVGWEQYF	TGTGCCAGCAGCTTACCGGTTGGTTGGGAGCAGTACTTC
once	TRBD2	TRBV5-4	TRBJ2-5	CASSLVGRSGTETQYF	TGTGCCAGCAGCTTGGTTGGACGTAGCGGGACGGAGACCCAGTACTTC
-	TRBD1	TRBV24-1	TRBJ1-5	CATSDPTGGNQPQHF	TGTGCCACCAGTGATCCGACAGGGGGCAATCAGCCCCAGCATTTT
few	TRBD2	TRBV20-1	TRBJ2-7	CSASERAGSYEQYF	TGCAGTGCTAGTGAGCGAGCGGGGTCCTACGAGCAGTACTTC
-	-	TRBV3-1/TRBV3-2	TRBJ1-1	CASSQEAGTNTEAFF	TGTGCCAGCAGCCAAGAAGCAGGAACCAACACTGAAGCTTTCTTT
few	-	TRBV7-3	TRBJ2-7	CASSLNGGSYEQYF	TGTGCCAGCAGCTTAAACGGCGGCTCCTACGAGCAGTACTTC
-	-	TRBV21-1	TRBJ2-3	CASSKCPSSTCMDTQYF	TGTGCCAGCAGCAAATGCCCTAGTTCAACATGTATGGATACGCAGTATTTT
once	TRBD1	TRBV18	TRBJ1-4	CASSKQGYGTNEKLFF	TGTGCCAGCTCAAAACAGGGGTATGGTACTAATGAAAAACTGTTTTTT
few	TRBD1	TRBV10-1	TRBJ2-2	CASSPGTGETGELFF	TGCGCCAGCAGTCCCGGGACAGGCGAAACCGGGGAGCTGTTTTTT
-	TRBD1	TRBV5-1	TRBJ2-3	CASNPGGRTDTQYF	TGCGCCAGCAATCCAGGGGGTAGGACAGATACGCAGTATTTT
-	-	TRBV6-1	TRBJ2-7	CASSESPGVYEQYF	TGTGCCAGCAGTGAATCGCCGGGGGTATACGAGCAGTACTTC